Below, 24 T cell receptor beta chains from the same sample are listed, as sequenced in a study of PD-L1 blockade in urothelial cancer. The time point denotes: pretreatment peripheral blood. Repertoires were generated with immunoSEQ multiplex PCR, while TCRdb's copy carries only in-frame clones and drops some. The sample contains about 72,000 clones, about nine tenths of which appear only once. This specimen was PBMCs, taken around atezolizumab (anti-PD-L1) treatment. The receptors originated from a man in his 70s with urothelial cancer.

V is TRBV27 and J is TRBJ2-3; TRBD1 is a possible D gene (5 bases). Germline V CDR1 and CDR2: MNHEY, SMNVEV (reference sequence). V was cut by 1 base and J by 4 bases, with 12 bases left in between. The CDR3 has 15 residues. The CDR3 nucleotides are TGTGCCAGCAGTTTATGGGGCTACATAGCAGATACGCAGTATTTT. Translated, it gives CASSLWGYIADTQYF.

The chain combines TRBV6-5 with TRBJ1-5; D is unclear. Per germline, CDR1 MNHEY and CDR2 SVGAGI. V was pared by 3 bases and J by 0 bases, with 3 bases between. The CDR3 consists of 13 residues. CDR3 sequence: CASSYNSNQPQHF. CDR3 DNA: TGTGCCAGCAGTTATAATAGCAATCAGCCCCAGCATTTT.

CDR3: CASSSDTQETQYF. The CDR3 DNA reads TGTGCCAGCAGTTCTGACACCCAAGAGACCCAGTACTTC. The rearrangement joins TRBV6-1 to TRBJ2-5; D unresolved. The germline gives CDR1 MNHNS, CDR2 SASEGT. The germline V and J ends were trimmed by 5 bases and 1 base, with 8 bases remaining between them. This CDR3 has 13 amino acids.

The rearrangement uses TRBV28 and TRBJ2-7; 11 positions agree with TRBD1. V gave up 6 bases and J gave up 3 bases; unmatched junction bases: 4. Per the germline V gene, CDR1 is MDHEN and CDR2 is SYDVKM. The CDR3 is 14 residues long. Written as DNA, the CDR3 is TGTGCCAGCAGGCCCGGGACAGGGGGCTACGAGCAGTACTTC. It translates to CASRPGTGGYEQYF.

This chain links TRBV19 with TRBJ2-1, with 7 bases fitting TRBD1. Germline trimming cut 5 bases from V and 7 bases from J; bases unmatched to any gene: 11. Germline values: CDR1 LNHDA, CDR2 SQIVND (reference sequence). This CDR3 is built from 15 residues. In DNA, the CDR3 is TGTGCCAGTAGTCCGGGGACAGAGAGGGGAAATGAGCAGTTCTTC. This translates into CASSPGTERGNEQFF.

The chain joins TRBV4-1 to TRBJ2-4; possibly TRBD2 for D (6 bases). The V end lost 4 bases, the J end lost 0 bases, and 16 bases lay between the germline ends. Germline CDR1 is MGHRA and CDR2 is YSYEKL. The CDR3 length is 17 residues. CDR3 coding DNA: TGCGCCAGCAGCCCCATCGGTAGCGGTGTAGCCAAAAACATTCAGTACTTC. It specifies CASSPIGSGVAKNIQYF.

The J gene is TRBJ1-2, the V gene TRBV25-1, with D perhaps matching TRBD1 (6 bases). Trimming removed 2 bases from V and 2 bases from J, with 12 bases in between. This CDR3 region has 15 residues. Germline CDR1 reads MGHDK; CDR2 reads SYGVNS. CDR3 sequence: CASSEPWTENYGYTF. DNA of the CDR3: TGTGCCAGCAGTGAACCCTGGACAGAAAACTATGGCTACACCTTC.

The chain has TRBV10-3 and TRBJ2-5; tentative D call: TRBD2 (5 bases). The CDR3 covers 15 residues. The ends were cut back, 0 bases at V and 4 bases at J, with 12 bases in the middle. Germline loops: CDR1 ENHRY, CDR2 SYGVKD. CDR3 bases: TGTGCCATCAGTGAGTCCTCGGGATCGGGAGAGACCCAGTACTTC. Translating it yields CAISESSGSGETQYF.

V usage is TRBV5-8 and J usage is TRBJ1-4, with D unresolved. CDR1 is SGHTS and CDR2 is YDEGEE in the germline V gene. The CDR3 consists of 15 residues. V lost 3 bases and J lost 12, with 21 bases in between. The CDR3 nucleotides read TGTGCCAGCAGCTCCGGCACGGGGTATTTGGGTGAACTGTTTTTT. Translation: CASSSGTGYLGELFF.

The J gene is TRBJ2-5, the V gene TRBV29-1; D remains ambiguous. Germline lookup yields CDR1 SQVTM and CDR2 ANQGSEA. Trimming cost V 5 bases and J 2 bases, with 3 bases left between them. The CDR3 length is 10 residues. Here the CDR3 DNA reads TGCAGCGTTTTACAAGAGACCCAGTACTTC. Encoded protein: CSVLQETQYF.

This clone was detected only once. Germline and junction disagree at one end, which may indicate a read error. The chain links TRBV10-2 to TRBJ2-7; 9 nucleotides align to TRBD2. Germline values: CDR1 WSHSY, CDR2 SAAADI. CDR3 length equals 14 residues. The CDR3 region has the DNA TGCGTCAGCAGTGAGTTACTAGCGGGCCACGAGCAGTACTTC. It encodes CVSSELLAGHEQYF.

The V gene is TRBV10-2, the J gene TRBJ2-7; D gene ambiguous. The V and J ends lost 7 bases and 0 bases respectively, with 4 bases between them. Per germline, CDR1 WSHSY and CDR2 SAAADI. The CDR3 loop spans 11 amino acids. Here the CDR3 DNA reads TGCGCCAGCACCAGCTCCTACGAGCAGTACTTC. Residues: CASTSSYEQYF.

The J gene is TRBJ2-1, the V gene TRBV7-2; D gene uncertain. The germline V gene encodes CDR1 SGHTA and CDR2 FQGNSA. CDR3 length: 15 amino acids. V dropped 1 base and J dropped 0 bases, with 7 bases sitting between them. This CDR3 is CASSLDVSSYNEQFF. The DNA for the CDR3 is TGTGCCAGCAGCTTAGATGTGAGCTCCTACAATGAGCAGTTCTTC.

This clone was seen just once. The genes are TRBV28 and TRBJ2-7; the match to TRBD2 covers 7 bases. After removal of 7 bases from V and 3 bases from J, the junction contained 6 bases not matched to a gene. Germline values: CDR1 MDHEN, CDR2 SYDVKM. The CDR3 consists of 13 residues. The CDR3 bases are TGTGCCAGCAATGAGGGAGGGAGCTACGAGCAGTACTTC. It encodes CASNEGGSYEQYF.

This clone was seen a single time. J is TRBJ1-4 and V is TRBV5-6; 9 nucleotides agree with TRBD1. Germline CDR1 is SGHDT and CDR2 is YYEEEE. The CDR3 contains 14 residues. The trim removed 3 bases at V and 7 bases at J, leaving 4 bases unmatched. This chain's CDR3 is CASSWGTGSEKLFF. As DNA, the CDR3 is TGTGCCAGCAGCTGGGGGACAGGGAGTGAAAAACTGTTTTTT.

The chain links TRBV5-4 to TRBJ2-2, with TRBD2 matching over 9 bases. The germline V gene has CDR1 SGHNT and CDR2 YYREEE (reference sequence). The V and J ends lost 4 bases and 2 bases, in that order; junction bases with no gene match: 3. The CDR3 totals 15 residues. CDR3 in amino acids: CASSPSGTNTGELFF. The CDR3 coding sequence is TGTGCCAGCAGCCCTAGCGGGACTAACACCGGGGAGCTGTTTTTT.

The chain joins TRBV5-1 to TRBJ2-4; 8 bases match TRBD2. V gave up 5 bases and J gave up 5 bases; unmatched junction bases: 9. Germline-derived CDR1 and CDR2 are SGHRS and YFSETQ. The CDR3 runs 15 residues. CDR3 loop: CASRISGRAENIQYF. Here the CDR3 DNA reads TGCGCCAGCAGAATAAGCGGGAGAGCTGAAAACATTCAGTACTTC.

The chain has TRBV2 and TRBJ2-1; D possibly corresponds to TRBD2 (7 bases). The CDR3 is 14 amino acids. V gave up 7 bases and J gave up 0 bases, with 10 bases separating them. Germline V CDR1 and CDR2: SNHLY, FYNNEI. CDR3 protein: CASIRGGSYNEQFF. CDR3 DNA sequence: TGTGCCAGCATTAGGGGGGGCTCCTACAATGAGCAGTTCTTC.

This clone has more than one count but fewer than ten. The chain links TRBV21-1 to TRBJ2-2; the table gives TRBD1 as D, unverified against the DNA. TRBV21-1 corresponds to a pseudogene. The CDR3 extends over 12 amino acids. The CDR3 DNA follows: TGTGCCAGCAGTTATGGGCGAGGGGAGCTGTTTTTT. It is translated as CASSYGRGELFF.

The chain has TRBV19 and TRBJ2-1; 9 bases fit TRBD2. In germline, CDR1 is LNHDA, CDR2 SQIVND (reference sequence). The CDR3 length is 16 residues. V lost 4 bases and J lost 4; bases outside the gene matches: 8. CDR3 sequence (DNA): TGTGCCAGTAGTACTGTAGCGGGAGCCTTGTACAATGAGCAGTTCTTC. Translating gives CASSTVAGALYNEQFF.

This clone came up once. V and J are TRBV29-1 and TRBJ2-1; the D gene is possibly TRBD2 (6 bases). The V end lost 6 bases, the J end lost 1 base, and 19 bases lay between the germline ends. This CDR3 spans 16 amino acids. Per germline, CDR1 SQVTM and CDR2 ANQGSEA. For the CDR3, the DNA is TGCAGCGTGGAAAGATCGGTGGGGGGTTCCTACAATGAGCAGTTCTTC. Amino acid sequence: CSVERSVGGSYNEQFF.

The V gene is TRBV6-5, the J gene TRBJ1-3; D might be TRBD1 (5 bases). The CDR3 has 15 residues. Germline CDR1 and CDR2: MNHEY and SVGAGI. Trimming shortened V by 6 bases and J by 0 bases, and 12 bases separated the two germline ends. Written as DNA, the CDR3 is TGTGCCAGCAGCTTACAGGTATCCTCTGGAAACACCATATATTTT. Translating it yields CASSLQVSSGNTIYF.

Concerning this clone: At the DNA level, this CDR3 is encoded by other sequences in the same sample as well. V gene TRBV27 combines with J gene TRBJ1-1; D not resolved. The CDR3 extends over 13 amino acids. Trimming shortened V by 3 bases and J by 1 base, and 6 bases separated the two germline ends. CDR1 and CDR2 (germline): MNHEY, SMNVEV (reference sequence). The CDR3 DNA reads TGTGCCAGCAGTTTGTACAGGAACACTGAAGCTTTCTTT. The encoded protein is CASSLYRNTEAFF.

V gene TRBV11-2 combines with J gene TRBJ2-7; 8 bases are a match to TRBD2. In germline, CDR1 is SGHAT, CDR2 FQNNGV. The CDR3 has 15 residues. V lost 5 bases and J lost 2; bases outside the gene matches: 8. The chain's CDR3 is CASSGTRSLAYEQYF. DNA of the CDR3: TGTGCCAGCAGCGGGACTAGATCCCTAGCCTACGAGCAGTACTTC. The variable domain in full, completed from reference TRBV11-2 and TRBJ2-7, reads EAGVAQSPRYKIIEKRQSVAFWCNPISGHATLYWYQQILGQGPKLLIQFQNNGVVDDSQLPKDRFSAERLKGVDSTLKIQPAKLEDSAVYLCASSGTRSLAYEQYFGPGTRLTVT.